This T cell receptor (beta chain) appears in the sequencing data of a study of blood T cell repertoires in COVID-19. Looking at the study overall: T cells, B-cell-depleted T cells, or PBMCs supplied cDNA or gDNA.

Recruits, aged about 18 to 89 years, lived in some 25 US areas. Which cohort a participant joined came from the clinical history participants gave. Either two negative PCRs, clearance, or symptom resolution qualified Cohort 3 donors as recovered. The trim removed 1 base at V and 2 bases at J, leaving 2 bases unmatched. The CDR3 runs 16 residues. Per the germline V gene, CDR1 is SGHTA and CDR2 is FQGNSA. Profiling relied on immunoSEQ multiplex PCR, and the TCRdb table lists in-frame clones only, not all of them. The sample yields about 170,000 clones, 84% seen once. The V gene is TRBV7-2, the J gene TRBJ2-1, with 10 bases that match TRBD1. The specimen sequenced was PBMCs or T cells enriched from blood (not recorded which). This clonotype originated in a man aged 45-65 years who had recovered from COVID-19. The CDR3 reads CASSLGGTGAYNEQFF. The CDR3 DNA is TGTGCCAGCAGCTTAGGAGGGACAGGGGCCTACAATGAGCAGTTCTTC.